This is a list of T cell receptor beta chains from one sample in a study of blood T cells in healthy people across ages. TCRdb re-called the 5' RACE reads with MiXCR, one entry per CDR3 protein. The sample has 700,000 to 950,000 distinct CDR3 sequences, roughly 60% seen once. Sequencing was performed on blood. The receptor set was obtained from a man between 25 and 39 years old in good health. Each CDR3 is given with its conserved first and last residue.

J gene,V gene,CDR3 protein
TRBJ2-1,TRBV27,CASSYGGGGAYNEQFF
TRBJ2-7,TRBV7-8,CASSRTSGATGQYF
TRBJ2-2,TRBV9,CASSVLQGPGELFF
TRBJ2-1,TRBV20-1,CSAKSGDDPWHEQFF
TRBJ2-7,TRBV6-5,CASSYSTGTSGSSYEQYF
TRBJ2-1,TRBV20-1,CSARGPDGSSYNEQFF
TRBJ1-4,TRBV7-9,CASSRLVVSATEKLFF
TRBJ2-7,TRBV7-2,CASSFGGGLLSYEQYF
TRBJ1-6,TRBV7-9,CASSLFGSNSPLHF
TRBJ2-5,TRBV4-1,CASSQDWLASQTQYF
TRBJ1-2,TRBV4-3,CASSQSSGVYYDYTF
TRBJ1-2,TRBV6-1,CASSEGTGVGYTF
TRBJ2-7,TRBV28,CATGTFYEQYF
TRBJ1-2,TRBV29-1,CSVRSPRDGYTF
TRBJ1-1,TRBV25-1,CASSEFEAEGAFF
TRBJ2-5,TRBV20-1,CSAPEARVQETQYF
TRBJ1-2,TRBV29-1,CSVRRTEQSGGYTF